The sequence of this TCR beta chain was determined in a study of blood T cell repertoires in COVID-19. At the level of the study: The analysed material was cDNA or gDNA that came from T cells, B-cell-depleted T cells, or PBMCs.

Profiled with immunoSEQ multiplex PCR; TCRdb holds only in-frame clones, not every one. This table holds approximately 240,000 clones, about nine tenths found once. Study members were between about 18 and 100 years old and lived in approximately 25 US regions. Membership in each cohort depended on participant-reported clinical history. The CDR3 contains 16 residues. Germline V gene sequence: CDR1 SGHRS, CDR2 YFSETQ. V lost 4 bases and J lost 6; bases outside the gene matches: 11. This receptor was taken from a woman in her twenties or thirties with acute COVID-19. The V call is TRBV5-1, the J call TRBJ1-2, with TRBD1 matching 11 bases. Sequencing was performed on PBMCs or T cells enriched from blood (not recorded which). CDR3 amino acids: CASSPTGQGEAHGYTF. The CDR3 DNA is TGCGCCAGCAGCCCGACGGGACAGGGGGAGGCTCATGGCTACACCTTC.